The rows below give T cell receptor beta chains drawn from one sample of a study of blood T cell repertoires in COVID-19. This table comes from immunoSEQ multiplex PCR, and its TCRdb copy is limited to in-frame clones, with some not included. The sample shows about 87,000 clones, approximately 82% of them seen only once. Sequencing input: peripheral blood. The receptor set was obtained from a woman in her 70s with acute or convalescent COVID-19. Both conserved end residues are part of each CDR3. The order of the fields is clone size, V gene, J gene, D gene, CDR3 DNA, CDR3 protein. D genes are given only for firm matches. Not all rows give a size; the values are once, few, many and, for expanded clones, a class.

size: -
V: TRBV18
J: TRBJ2-4
D: -
DNA: TGTGCCAGCTCACCCGGGGTTGGCGGAGCCAAAAACATTCAGTACTTC
CDR3: CASSPGVGGAKNIQYF

size: -
V: TRBV18
J: TRBJ1-1
D: -
DNA: TGTGCCAGCTCACCACCCGGGTCCAACACTGAAGCTTTCTTT
CDR3: CASSPPGSNTEAFF

size: -
V: TRBV19
J: TRBJ1-1
D: -
DNA: TGTGCCAGCAAACAACACCTGACAACTGAAGCTTTCTTT
CDR3: CASKQHLTTEAFF

size: -
V: TRBV4-1
J: TRBJ1-3
D: -
DNA: TGCGCCAGCAGCCCCGCCCTACTACAGGGCACTGGAAACACCATATATTTT
CDR3: CASSPALLQGTGNTIYF

size: few
V: TRBV11-2
J: TRBJ1-1
D: -
DNA: TGTGCCAGCAGCTTAGTTGTCGGAGGTGAAGCTTTCTTT
CDR3: CASSLVVGGEAFF

size: -
V: TRBV19
J: TRBJ1-1
D: -
DNA: TGTGCCAGCACCTCTGGGGGGGGTGAAGCTTTCTTT
CDR3: CASTSGGGEAFF

size: -
V: TRBV18
J: TRBJ2-7
D: -
DNA: TGTGCCAGCTCACCGAGACAGCTTAGCTACGAGCAGTACTTC
CDR3: CASSPRQLSYEQYF

size: few
V: TRBV27
J: TRBJ1-2
D: TRBD1
DNA: TGTGCCAGCAGTCTACGGACAGGGGGTGGCTATGGCTACACCTTC
CDR3: CASSLRTGGGYGYTF

size: few
V: TRBV5-8
J: TRBJ1-1
D: -
DNA: TGTGCCAGCAGCTTGCTAATGAACACTGAAGCTTTCTTT
CDR3: CASSLLMNTEAFF

size: -
V: TRBV7-2
J: TRBJ1-2
D: -
DNA: TGTGCCAGCAGCCCGATGAACTACTATGGCTACACCTTC
CDR3: CASSPMNYYGYTF

size: -
V: TRBV5-1
J: TRBJ1-1
D: -
DNA: TGCGCCAGCAGCACGACAGGCGCGGGCGGGTTTGAAGCTTTCTTT
CDR3: CASSTTGAGGFEAFF

size: -
V: TRBV7-3
J: TRBJ2-3
D: -
DNA: TGTGCCAGCAGCTACCGCCGGACAGATACGCAGTATTTT
CDR3: CASSYRRTDTQYF

size: -
V: TRBV19
J: TRBJ1-2
D: -
DNA: TGTGCCAGTAGTATGACTTTGTATGGCTACACCTTC
CDR3: CASSMTLYGYTF

size: -
V: TRBV19
J: TRBJ1-2
D: -
DNA: TGTGCCAGTACCGCACGCGGCGCGAATGAGGCCCTCTATGGCTACACCTTC
CDR3: CASTARGANEALYGYTF

size: -
V: TRBV7-6
J: TRBJ2-1
D: -
DNA: TGTGCCAGCAGCTTTCCCCCGGACTGGAGCTCCTACAATGAGCAGTTCTTC
CDR3: CASSFPPDWSSYNEQFF

size: -
V: TRBV10-3
J: TRBJ1-1
D: TRBD1
DNA: TGTGCCATCAGTGGGGACAGGGGAGAAACTGAAGCTTTCTTT
CDR3: CAISGDRGETEAFF

size: -
V: TRBV5-6
J: TRBJ1-1
D: -
DNA: TGTGCCAGCAGCTTGGCGCGGAGGGATAAGGGAAAGGCTTTCTTT
CDR3: CASSLARRDKGKAFF

size: -
V: TRBV4-1
J: TRBJ1-1
D: TRBD1
DNA: TGCGCCAGCAGCCTAGTAGACAGGGGAGCTGAAGCTTTCTTT
CDR3: CASSLVDRGAEAFF

size: once
V: TRBV28
J: TRBJ1-2
D: -
DNA: TGTGCCAGCGGAATCCCGGGGGAAGGCTACACCTTC
CDR3: CASGIPGEGYTF

size: -
V: TRBV10-3
J: TRBJ1-4
D: -
DNA: TGTGCCATCAGTGACGTTTCGGCCAGACAGGACAGAGAAAAACTGTTTTTT
CDR3: CAISDVSARQDREKLFF

size: -
V: TRBV29-1
J: TRBJ1-4
D: TRBD1
DNA: TGCAGCGTCGGAAAACAGGGGGGAGACGAAAAACTGTTTTTT
CDR3: CSVGKQGGDEKLFF

size: once
V: TRBV19
J: TRBJ1-5
D: -
DNA: TGTGCCAGTAGTATGGGGGGGGCATCCTCTCAGCCCCAGCATTTT
CDR3: CASSMGGASSQPQHF

size: -
V: TRBV3-1/TRBV3-2
J: TRBJ1-3
D: -
DNA: TGTGCCAGCAGCCAAGGAGCATATTCTGGAAACACCATATATTTT
CDR3: CASSQGAYSGNTIYF

size: once
V: TRBV3-1/TRBV3-2
J: TRBJ2-5
D: -
DNA: TGTGCCAGCAGCCAGATGAAGCAGGGACAAGAGACCCAGTACTTC
CDR3: CASSQMKQGQETQYF

size: once
V: TRBV11-2
J: TRBJ1-2
D: -
DNA: TGTGCCAGCAGCTTAGTTCCGGGTGAAAGCTATGGCTACACCTTC
CDR3: CASSLVPGESYGYTF

size: -
V: TRBV6-1
J: TRBJ1-2
D: -
DNA: TGTGCCAGCAGTGAAAGGGGTCGGGCTAACTATGGCTACACCTTC
CDR3: CASSERGRANYGYTF

size: once
V: TRBV6-5
J: TRBJ1-5
D: -
DNA: TGTGCCAGCCAGGGGTTGTATCAGCCCCAGCATTTT
CDR3: CASQGLYQPQHF

size: -
V: TRBV2
J: TRBJ2-6
D: -
DNA: TGTGCCAGCATCTCCCTGTCTTCTGGGGCCAACGTCCTGACTTTC
CDR3: CASISLSSGANVLTF

size: -
V: TRBV30
J: TRBJ1-3
D: -
DNA: TGTGCCTGGGCGAGGAACTCTGGAAACACCATATATTTT
CDR3: CAWARNSGNTIYF

size: -
V: TRBV30
J: TRBJ2-5
D: TRBD1
DNA: TGTGCCTGGTCATGGACAGGGGTTGGGGAGACCCAGTACTTC
CDR3: CAWSWTGVGETQYF

size: -
V: TRBV3-1/TRBV3-2
J: TRBJ1-5
D: -
DNA: TGTGCCAGCAGCTCCAACTCGCAGCCCCAGCATTTT
CDR3: CASSSNSQPQHF

size: -
V: TRBV25-1
J: TRBJ2-5
D: TRBD2
DNA: TGTGCCAGCAGTGACGGAGAACTAGCGACAGAGACCCAGTACTTC
CDR3: CASSDGELATETQYF

size: -
V: TRBV2
J: TRBJ1-1
D: TRBD1
DNA: TGTGCCAGCAGGGGGACAGGGACAAACACTGAAGCTTTCTTT
CDR3: CASRGTGTNTEAFF

size: -
V: TRBV10-3
J: TRBJ2-7
D: -
DNA: TGTGCCATCAAGGGGCAGGCGAGTAACTACGAGCAGTACTTC
CDR3: CAIKGQASNYEQYF

size: once
V: TRBV12-3/TRBV12-4
J: TRBJ2-5
D: TRBD2
DNA: TGTGCCAGCAGCGGGGGGGGACAAGAGACCCAGTACTTC
CDR3: CASSGGGQETQYF

size: once
V: TRBV11-2
J: TRBJ2-7
D: -
DNA: TGTGCCAGCAGCTTAGCCCCCCCGAGCAGGGCGAGCTCCTACGAGCAGTACTTC
CDR3: CASSLAPPSRASSYEQYF

size: -
V: TRBV9
J: TRBJ1-1
D: TRBD1
DNA: TGTGCCAGCAGCGTACATACAGGGGCAGGGAACACTGAAGCTTTCTTT
CDR3: CASSVHTGAGNTEAFF